This is a list of T cell receptor beta chains from one sample in a study of cytomegalovirus exposure and HLA in healthy donors. TCRdb's copy holds only in-frame clones and misses some; the assay was immunoSEQ multiplex PCR. This sample yields around 140,000 clones, of which 85% to 90% are seen a single time; less than 5.5% belongs to the top ten. Sequencing used PBMCs. The source is a woman aged 30 to 39 in good health and CMV-seronegative. Each CDR3 is given with its conserved first and last residue. D genes are given only for firm matches. Clone size appears in some rows only: once, few, many, or a class for an expanded clone.

clone_size | j_call | d_call | v_call | cdr3_aa | cdr3_nt
few | TRBJ1-3 | - | TRBV7-2 | CASSYQTGKGNTIYF | TGTGCCAGCAGCTATCAGACCGGGAAGGGAAACACCATATATTTT
- | TRBJ1-2 | TRBD1 | TRBV6-5 | CASSIRGPVSGGYTF | TGTGCCAGCAGTATCAGGGGGCCGGTTTCGGGTGGCTACACCTTC
- | TRBJ2-7 | TRBD2 | TRBV5-6 | CASSWTSGGFDEQYF | TGTGCCAGCAGCTGGACTAGCGGGGGGTTCGACGAGCAGTACTTC
- | TRBJ1-3 | - | TRBV7-9 | CASSLGSGEAGNTIYF | TGTGCCAGCAGCTTAGGATCAGGGGAAGCAGGAAACACCATATATTTT
- | TRBJ1-1 | - | TRBV29-1 | CSVEGRQYTEAFF | TGCAGCGTTGAAGGTAGACAGTACACTGAAGCTTTCTTT
- | TRBJ1-2 | - | TRBV29-1 | CSVDLRGLGGDYGYTF | TGCAGCGTTGATCTGCGCGGGCTTGGGGGGGACTATGGCTACACCTTC
- | TRBJ2-7 | - | TRBV11-2 | CASSSDLRVGQYF | TGTGCCAGCAGCTCCGACCTCAGGGTTGGGCAGTACTTC
- | TRBJ1-1 | - | TRBV28 | CASTSTMNTEAFF | TGTGCCAGCACTTCCACTATGAACACTGAAGCTTTCTTT
- | TRBJ2-1 | - | TRBV7-3 | CASSALPGSTRGNEQFF | TGTGCCAGCAGCGCCCTTCCGGGGTCCACACGGGGCAATGAGCAGTTCTTC
- | TRBJ2-2 | - | TRBV9 | CASSVAVNTGELFF | TGTGCCAGCAGCGTAGCAGTGAACACCGGGGAGCTGTTTTTT
- | TRBJ2-2 | TRBD2 | TRBV2 | CASSLAGGRFSGELFF | TGTGCCAGCAGTCTAGCGGGGGGGCGATTCTCCGGGGAGCTGTTTTTT
- | TRBJ2-2 | - | TRBV5-1 | CASSLTGLTAGELFF | TGCGCCAGCAGCTTAACGGGTTTGACCGCCGGGGAGCTGTTTTTT
- | TRBJ1-2 | TRBD1 | TRBV14 | CASSPNRGHGGYTF | TGTGCCAGCAGCCCTAACAGGGGGCACGGGGGCTACACCTTC
- | TRBJ2-3 | TRBD2 | TRBV7-3 | CASSSTAPGLPLYF | TGTGCCAGCAGCTCCACAGCCCCGGGACTACCGCTGTATTTT
- | TRBJ1-3 | - | TRBV10-3 | CAIHGEEYPSGNTIYF | TGTGCCATCCACGGAGAAGAGTACCCCTCTGGAAACACCATATATTTT
- | TRBJ2-1 | TRBD1 | TRBV29-1 | CSVSGQGSYNEQFF | TGCAGCGTTTCGGGACAGGGGTCCTACAATGAGCAGTTCTTC
- | TRBJ2-5 | - | TRBV7-6 | CASNPAAGGGAQEPQYF | TGTGCCAGCAACCCCGCCGCAGGAGGCGGGGCGCAAGAGCCCCAGTACTTC
- | TRBJ2-7 | - | TRBV28 | CATLKVGGANEQYF | TGTGCCACCCTAAAGGTCGGGGGAGCAAACGAGCAGTACTTC
- | TRBJ1-2 | - | TRBV4-2 | CASSQDPANPGGYTF | TGTGCCAGCAGCCAAGATCCGGCGAATCCGGGGGGCTACACCTTC
- | TRBJ2-1 | TRBD2 | TRBV6-5 | CASSPGGSSYNEQFF | TGTGCCAGCAGTCCCGGGGGGAGCTCCTACAATGAGCAGTTCTTC
- | TRBJ2-2 | - | TRBV28 | CASIGDTNTGELFF | TGTGCCAGCATCGGGGACACGAACACCGGGGAGCTGTTTTTT
- | TRBJ1-5 | - | TRBV27 | CASNKTPPKSNQPQHF | TGTGCCAGCAATAAGACTCCACCAAAAAGCAATCAGCCCCAGCATTTT
- | TRBJ2-3 | TRBD2 | TRBV28 | CASSNSGGPTDTQYF | TGTGCCAGCAGTAATAGCGGGGGACCCACAGATACGCAGTATTTT
- | TRBJ1-2 | - | TRBV29-1 | CSVGGRGKANYGYTF | TGCAGCGTTGGGGGTCGGGGTAAAGCTAACTATGGCTACACCTTC
- | TRBJ1-5 | - | TRBV6-6 | CASSPGGPGNQPQHF | TGTGCCAGCAGTCCCGGGGGGCCCGGCAATCAGCCCCAGCATTTT
- | TRBJ2-1 | TRBD1 | TRBV6-6 | CASSYGDRYNEQFF | TGTGCCAGCAGTTACGGGGACAGGTACAATGAGCAGTTCTTC
- | TRBJ2-7 | - | TRBV28 | CASSFRYEQYF | TGTGCCAGCAGTTTTCGCTACGAGCAGTACTTC
- | TRBJ2-7 | - | TRBV5-1 | CASSLGQAPYEQYF | TGCGCCAGCAGCTTGGGACAGGCCCCCTACGAGCAGTACTTC
- | TRBJ2-1 | TRBD2 | TRBV18 | CASSPTSGVLGGEQFF | TGTGCCAGCTCTCCGACTAGCGGGGTACTCGGAGGGGAGCAGTTCTTC
- | TRBJ2-7 | TRBD1 | TRBV19 | CASSKGDRVIYEQYF | TGTGCCAGTAGTAAGGGGGACAGGGTGATCTACGAGCAGTACTTC
- | TRBJ2-5 | TRBD2 | TRBV9 | CASGRGGETQYF | TGTGCCTCCGGGCGGGGGGGTGAGACCCAGTACTTC
- | TRBJ2-5 | - | TRBV29-1 | CSVQSRETQYF | TGCAGCGTTCAAAGTCGGGAGACCCAGTACTTC
- | TRBJ2-2 | - | TRBV4-1 | CASSQAVDLHTGELFF | TGCGCCAGCAGCCAGGCGGTGGATCTTCACACCGGGGAGCTGTTTTTT
- | TRBJ1-2 | - | TRBV4-3 | CASSQDLEGHYGYTF | TGCGCCAGCAGCCAAGATCTCGAGGGCCACTATGGCTACACCTTC
- | TRBJ2-7 | TRBD2 | TRBV28 | CASSLLVAGRSEVDEQYF | TGTGCCAGCAGTTTATTGGTAGCGGGACGCTCCGAGGTCGACGAGCAGTACTTC
- | TRBJ2-1 | - | TRBV14 | CASSQDPGWAPYNEQFF | TGTGCCAGCAGCCAAGATCCAGGATGGGCACCCTACAATGAGCAGTTCTTC
- | TRBJ2-3 | TRBD2 | TRBV4-3 | CASSQVAGGSTDTQYF | TGCGCCAGCAGCCAAGTGGCAGGCGGGAGTACAGATACGCAGTATTTT
- | TRBJ2-1 | TRBD2 | TRBV18 | CASSPGLASYNEQFF | TGTGCCAGCTCGCCGGGACTAGCGAGCTACAATGAGCAGTTCTTC
- | TRBJ2-7 | TRBD2 | TRBV2 | CASSDLGIAGVGEDEQYF | TGTGCCAGCAGTGATTTGGGGATAGCGGGGGTGGGAGAGGACGAGCAGTACTTC
once | TRBJ2-3 | TRBD2 | TRBV28 | CAIHPGGSVRDTQYF | TGTGCCATCCACCCCGGGGGGTCGGTAAGAGATACGCAGTATTTT